This T cell receptor beta chain was identified during a study of OX40 agonist ivuxolimab in advanced cancers. Study background: In this cohort, patients received ivuxolimab, an agonistic anti-OX40 (CD134) antibody. Partial responses were recorded for three patients, including one with hepatocellular carcinoma and two with cutaneous melanoma.

Produced via immunoSEQ multiplex PCR; TCRdb's table is partial and in-frame only. The sample has over 55,000 clones, 80% seen once; the top ten hold 8.2%. Germline V CDR1 and CDR2: SEHNR, FQNEAQ (reference sequence). Germline trimming cut 6 bases from V and 6 bases from J; bases unmatched to any gene: 10. The CDR3 runs 15 residues. This clone was observed a few times. The specimen comprised CD4+ or CD8+ T cells sorted from blood, sampled in a trial of the OX40 agonist ivuxolimab. The receptor's source is an adult with an advanced solid tumor such as melanoma, head and neck, liver or kidney cancer. The chain uses TRBV7-9 and TRBJ2-3, with 9 bases that match TRBD1. CDR3 in amino acids: CASRTGTGYSDTQYF. The CDR3 DNA is TGTGCCAGCAGAACCGGGACAGGGTACTCGGATACGCAGTATTTT.